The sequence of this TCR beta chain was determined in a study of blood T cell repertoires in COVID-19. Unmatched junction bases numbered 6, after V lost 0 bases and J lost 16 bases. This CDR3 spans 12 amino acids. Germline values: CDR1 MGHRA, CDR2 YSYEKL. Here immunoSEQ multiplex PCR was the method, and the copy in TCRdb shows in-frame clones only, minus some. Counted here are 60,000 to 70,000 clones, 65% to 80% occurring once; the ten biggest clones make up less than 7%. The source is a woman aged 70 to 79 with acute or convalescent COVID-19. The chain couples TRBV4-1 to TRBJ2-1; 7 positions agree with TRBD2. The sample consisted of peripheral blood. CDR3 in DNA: TGCGCCAGCAGCCAAGATAGAGGGACTACATTCTTC. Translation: CASSQDRGTTFF.